This T cell receptor beta chain emerged from a study of beta chain features in type 1 diabetes (dated by TCRdb to between 2018 and 2020). General notes on the study: Mean age, gender distribution, total cell number and subset yield were not different between patients and healthy donors. Regulatory and stem cell-like memory subsets were isolated from only 8 patients and about 8 healthy donors, whereas naive and central memory subsets came from all 28 donors. Across all samples, around 99 million sorted cells were examined, and cell number per subset correlated strongly with RNA yield. The study compared TCRB repertoires of sorted circulating CD4+ T cell subsets between recently diagnosed type 1 diabetes patients and matched healthy donors. Summary of the overall study and its limitations: In all four CD4+ subsets, TCRB CDR3 length was moderately but significantly shorter in type 1 diabetes patients. HLA sub-analyses involved small numbers of individuals, so any influence of HLA type on TCRB rearrangement remained unresolved. Patients with type 1 diabetes made fewer insertions and deleted more nucleotides at VDJ recombination sites, implying thymic rearrangement abnormalities. The naive, central memory and regulatory TCRB repertoires appeared to resemble one another more closely among patients than among healthy donors. Because cDNA rather than genomic DNA was sequenced, highly expressing activated cells could have been over-represented, although no difference in activation and CD3 levels was found between groups. PCR may preferentially amplify shorter templates, but because patient and control samples were amplified and corrected together, any resulting skew would affect both groups equally.

Each donor gave one peripheral blood draw, approximately 100 mL on average, collected into heparinised tubes. Using a panel that included CD45RO, CCR7, CD25, CD127, CD95 and CD27, naive, central memory, regulatory and stem cell-like memory CD4+ T cells were sorted on a BD FACSAria II. A purity above 95% was achieved for all sorted populations. PBMCs were separated immediately by Lymphoprep density gradient centrifugation and were stained directly, without being cultured. So that batch effects would be minimized, each experiment stained and sorted samples in pairs, pairing one healthy donor with one patient. The entire amount of isolated RNA was reverse transcribed using the High Capacity cDNA Reverse Transcription Kit, so the sequenced TCRB transcripts were expressed ones. Deep immunoSEQ sequencing was applied to naive, central memory and regulatory T cell samples, giving an average of around 4 million total reads per sample. Sorted cells were lysed in RLT buffer and RNA was extracted with DNase-treated RNeasy Micro or Mini kits, depending on cell number. Each cell subset was processed separately to prevent cross-contamination, with patient and healthy donor samples processed together. TCRB sequences were amplified from cDNA with the immunoSEQ multiplex PCR, producing 87-bp fragments spanning the CDR3 region. Sequencing of the amplicons was performed on the Illumina HiSeq platform. In the paper's pipeline: PCR bias was computationally corrected using synthetic template baselines, reads within Hamming distance 2 were collapsed, and singletons that could not be merged were discarded. Reads were aligned to IMGT to assign V, D and J genes, CDR3 length, and insertions or deletions at six rearrangement sites. Within each subset, clonotype counts were normalized to sorted cell number, after which true diversity and Gini coefficients were computed with the tcR R package. The overlap coefficient, calculated on TCRB nucleotide sequences, was used to quantify repertoire sharing. As a proxy for the pre-selection repertoire, out-of-frame TCRB sequences from naive cells were analyzed. Sourced from immuneACCESS, this table was stored by TCRdb with only in-frame sequences that have V and J called. A share of the clones is absent; for the studies checked, an unresolved V gene accounts for under half, and the remainder has no known explanation. V and J calls and clone size are given by that table; D and trimming were obtained from the DNA. This sample has 600,000 or so clones in its table, and more than 13% of those were observed once. The ten largest clones take up 0.04% of the sample.

The trim is 1 base for V and 8 bases for J, with a gap of 11 bases between the germline ends. The CDR1 and CDR2 encoded by the germline V gene (reference sequence) are GTSNPN and SVGIG. The CDR3, from cysteine to phenylalanine, totals 12 residues. Only the CDR3 portion is preserved as DNA: 36 bases, with reading frame beginning at the first base. Notes on this clone: Its antigen is not yet known. Base qualities were left out, and no much larger clone turns up one base away.

The material sequenced was naive CD4+ T cells from blood. What the cell subset or site label conveys for this sample: true naive CD4+ T cells. The receptor chain draws on TRBV30 and TRBJ1-2; too little of a D gene remains to name it. The receptor was derived from a man between 18 and 35 years old with type 1 diabetes. CDR3 sequence: CAWSGGPGGYTF. The nucleotide sequence reads TGTGCCTGGAGTGGAGGACCCGGAGGCTACACCTTC. The entire variable domain, with the stretches around the CDR3 drawn from the reference TRBV30 and TRBJ1-2 proteins, is SQTIHQWPATLVQPVGSPLSLECTVEGTSNPNLYWYRQAAGRGLQLLFYSVGIGQISSEVPQNLSASRPQDRQFILSSKKLLLSDSGFYLCAWSGGPGGYTFGSGTRLTVV.